This is a list of T cell receptor beta chains from one sample in a study of persistence of HIV-infected CD4 T cells. The repertoire was sequenced with immunoSEQ multiplex PCR; TCRdb's copy has only in-frame clones and lacks some. Among around 35,000 clones listed, roughly 86% were seen once. These TCRs' antigens remain unknown. The sample in question was CD4+ T cells sorted from PBMCs after approximately 20-hour stimulation, obtained from a patient who received antiretroviral therapy. The receptors originated from an adult man with HIV who was CMV-seropositive. The CDR3 runs from the conserved cysteine through the conserved F or W. D genes are given only for firm matches. Clone size is shown for a subset of rows, as once, few, many or a class of expanded clone.

>TRBV12-3/TRBV12-4|NA|NA|TRBJ1-1
CASRRTFEAFF
TGTGCCAGCAGGCGGACCTTTGAAGCTTTCTTT
>TRBV5-1|NA|few|TRBJ2-7
CASSVRTVSYEQYF
TGCGCCAGCAGCGTCAGGACGGTCTCCTACGAGCAGTACTTC
>TRBV24-1|NA|NA|TRBJ2-3
CATSDQGVTDTQYF
TGTGCCACCAGTGATCAGGGAGTAACAGATACGCAGTATTTT
>TRBV7-9|NA|NA|TRBJ2-5
CASSLGAQGETQYF
TGTGCCAGCAGCTTAGGTGCCCAAGGGGAGACCCAGTACTTC
>TRBV27|NA|NA|TRBJ1-1
CASSLSRMAGSTEAFF
TGTGCCAGCAGTTTATCGCGTATGGCAGGGAGCACTGAAGCTTTCTTT
>TRBV18|TRBD1|NA|TRBJ1-2
CASSPNPGTALNYGYTF
TGTGCCAGCTCACCAAATCCAGGGACAGCCCTCAACTATGGCTACACCTTC
>TRBV5-1|NA|NA|TRBJ2-7
CASSSTSGSAYEQYF
TGCGCCAGCAGCTCAACCTCCGGGTCCGCCTACGAGCAGTACTTC
>TRBV6-5|NA|NA|TRBJ2-6
CASIKSDVLTF
TGTGCCAGCATTAAGAGTGACGTCCTGACTTTC
>TRBV28|NA|NA|TRBJ1-2
CASNLFGSYTF
TGTGCCAGCAACCTGTTCGGCAGCTACACCTTC
>TRBV19|NA|NA|TRBJ2-7
CASSIPDRQVGEQYF
TGTGCCAGTAGTATCCCTGACAGGCAAGTGGGAGAGCAGTACTTC
>TRBV5-1|NA|NA|TRBJ1-2
CASSLTGSYGYTF
TGCGCCAGCAGTCTCACAGGGAGCTATGGCTACACCTTC
>TRBV7-2|NA|NA|TRBJ2-3
CASSLGSGGRRTDTQYF
TGTGCCAGCAGCTTAGGGTCCGGGGGGCGCCGCACAGATACGCAGTATTTT
>TRBV7-6|NA|once|TRBJ2-1
CASSLDLEQFF
TGTGCCAGCAGCTTAGACCTAGAGCAGTTCTTC
>TRBV7-2|TRBD1|NA|TRBJ1-1
CASSPRQGGTGYTEAFF
TGTGCCAGCAGCCCCCGACAGGGGGGGACCGGTTACACTGAAGCTTTCTTT
>TRBV5-8|TRBD1|NA|TRBJ2-2
CASSSRQGRTGELFF
TGTGCCAGCAGCTCTAGACAGGGACGGACCGGGGAGCTGTTTTTT
>TRBV27|NA|NA|TRBJ2-7
CASSSRISYEQYF
TGTGCCAGCAGTTCACGGATAAGCTACGAGCAGTACTTC
>TRBV19|TRBD2|NA|TRBJ2-7
CASRLSASGRSYEQYF
TGTGCCAGTAGACTTTCAGCTAGCGGGAGGTCCTACGAGCAGTACTTC
>TRBV3-1/TRBV3-2|NA|NA|TRBJ2-7
CASSRKDEQYF
TGTGCCAGCAGCCGAAAGGACGAGCAGTACTTC
>TRBV7-2|NA|NA|TRBJ2-7
CASSLGPFTAYEQYF
TGTGCCAGCAGCTTAGGCCCATTTACAGCTTACGAGCAGTACTTC
>TRBV18|NA|NA|TRBJ2-7
CASSPPGAGFDEQYF
TGTGCCAGCTCACCACCGGGGGCCGGTTTTGACGAGCAGTACTTC
>TRBV3-1/TRBV3-2|TRBD2|NA|TRBJ2-1
CASSQDTAGGLREQFF
TGTGCCAGCAGCCAAGATACAGCGGGGGGGTTGAGAGAGCAGTTCTTC
>TRBV6-5|NA|NA|TRBJ1-2
CASKQFYGYTF
TGTGCCAGCAAACAGTTCTATGGCTACACCTTC
>TRBV4-2|TRBD2|NA|TRBJ2-1
CASSQDQAGKNEQFF
TGTGCCAGCAGCCAAGATCAAGCGGGGAAAAATGAGCAGTTCTTC
>TRBV14|NA|NA|TRBJ2-4
CASSHGGGNIQYF
TGTGCCAGCAGCCATGGGGGCGGCAACATTCAGTACTTC
>TRBV9|NA|NA|TRBJ2-4
CASSADSRINIQYF
TGTGCCAGCAGCGCGGACAGCCGGATAAACATTCAGTACTTC
>TRBV3-1/TRBV3-2|NA|few|TRBJ1-1
CASSPRTIRNTEAFF
TGTGCCAGCAGCCCTCGGACGATTAGGAACACTGAAGCTTTCTTT
>TRBV20-1|NA|NA|TRBJ2-7
CSASTFRGFSYEQYF
TGCAGTGCTAGTACCTTTCGGGGGTTCTCCTACGAGCAGTACTTC
>TRBV6-2/TRBV6-3|TRBD1|NA|TRBJ2-7
CASSWGQTPSYEQYF
TGTGCCAGCAGCTGGGGACAGACCCCTTCCTACGAGCAGTACTTC
>TRBV7-6|TRBD1|few|TRBJ2-2
CASSLFGQGAGGELFF
TGTGCCAGCAGCTTATTCGGCCAGGGGGCCGGCGGGGAGCTGTTTTTT
>TRBV5-1|NA|NA|TRBJ2-2
CASRVVRTANTGELFF
TGCGCCAGCAGGGTTGTTAGGACAGCGAACACCGGGGAGCTGTTTTTT
>TRBV28|TRBD2|NA|TRBJ2-1
CASSSSGTSGFGEQFF
TGTGCCAGCAGTTCGTCCGGGACTAGCGGATTTGGTGAGCAGTTCTTC
>TRBV12-3/TRBV12-4|NA|NA|TRBJ2-3
CASSRRDFYTQYF
TGTGCCAGCAGCCGCAGGGACTTTTATACGCAGTATTTT
>TRBV7-9|NA|NA|TRBJ1-5
CASSLQGDQPQHF
TGTGCCAGCAGCTTACAGGGAGATCAGCCCCAGCATTTT
>TRBV6-5|TRBD1|NA|TRBJ1-5
CASSPTGKGKPQHF
TGTGCCAGCAGTCCGACAGGGAAAGGGAAGCCCCAGCATTTT
>TRBV15|NA|NA|TRBJ1-6
CATSRVVLGVHNSPLHF
TGTGCCACCAGCAGAGTAGTTCTAGGGGTCCATAATTCACCCCTCCACTTT
>TRBV6-5|NA|NA|TRBJ1-1
CASDRLNTEAFF
TGTGCCAGCGACAGACTGAACACTGAAGCTTTCTTT
>TRBV5-1|TRBD1|NA|TRBJ1-1
CASSPRPGQGSEAFF
TGCGCCAGCAGTCCCCGACCGGGACAGGGATCTGAAGCTTTCTTT
>TRBV19|TRBD1|NA|TRBJ1-1
CASRATGDGEAFF
TGTGCCAGTAGGGCGACAGGGGATGGTGAAGCTTTCTTT
>TRBV6-6|TRBD2|NA|TRBJ2-2
CASSSGLATNTGELFF
TGTGCCAGCAGTTCAGGACTAGCGACAAACACCGGGGAGCTGTTTTTT
>TRBV30|TRBD1|NA|TRBJ1-2
CASQEGRDSGYTF
TGTGCCTCCCAGGAGGGCAGGGACAGTGGCTACACCTTC
>TRBV19|NA|NA|TRBJ1-2
CASSIGRGEYGYTF
TGTGCCAGTAGTATAGGCAGGGGAGAATATGGCTACACCTTC
>TRBV11-3|TRBD2|NA|TRBJ2-1
CAVSGYGGGSYNEQFF
TGTGCCGTTTCAGGGTATGGGGGGGGTTCCTACAATGAGCAGTTCTTC
>TRBV4-3|NA|NA|TRBJ1-1
CASSQDHLYREAFF
TGCGCCAGCAGCCAAGATCACCTCTACCGTGAAGCTTTCTTT
>TRBV27|NA|NA|TRBJ2-5
CASSFWRSGQETQYF
NA
>TRBV2|NA|once|TRBJ1-3
CASSFSGGRGDTIYF
TGTGCCAGCTCCTTTAGCGGGGGACGGGGGGACACCATATATTTT
>TRBV10-3|NA|NA|TRBJ2-7
CAISERDEQYF
TGTGCCATCAGTGAGAGGGACGAGCAGTACTTC
>TRBV30|NA|NA|TRBJ2-4
CAWSVQRPRGNIQYF
TGTGCCTGGAGTGTTCAGCGACCGAGAGGAAACATTCAGTACTTC
>TRBV25-1|TRBD2|NA|TRBJ2-3
CASSESSGNTDTQYF
TGTGCCAGCAGTGAATCTAGCGGAAACACAGATACGCAGTATTTT
>TRBV12-3/TRBV12-4|NA|NA|TRBJ2-3
CASTPRSLDTQYF
TGTGCCAGCACCCCCCGAAGCCTCGATACGCAGTATTTT
>TRBV6-1|NA|few|TRBJ1-1
CASSEPGRARAFF
TGTGCCAGCAGTGAACCGGGAAGGGCCCGAGCTTTCTTT
>TRBV25-1|TRBD1|NA|TRBJ1-2
CASSEHTGVGGYTF
TGTGCCAGCAGTGAACATACAGGGGTGGGTGGCTACACCTTC
>TRBV9|NA|NA|TRBJ1-1
CASSVDQQETNTEAFF
TGTGCCAGCAGCGTAGACCAACAGGAAACAAACACTGAAGCTTTCTTT
>TRBV30|NA|NA|TRBJ1-3
CAWSGKGSGNTIYF
TGTGCCTGGAGTGGAAAGGGTTCTGGAAACACCATATATTTT
>TRBV24-1|TRBD2|NA|TRBJ2-3
CATSTSGRDTQYF
TGTGCCACCTCGACTAGCGGGAGGGATACGCAGTATTTT
>TRBV4-3|NA|NA|TRBJ2-1
CASSQDTSRKSSYNEQFF
TGCGCCAGCAGCCAAGATACTAGCCGAAAGAGCTCCTACAATGAGCAGTTCTTC
>TRBV7-3|TRBD1|once|TRBJ2-3
CASSLGQGADTQYF
TGTGCCAGCAGCCTGGGACAGGGGGCAGATACGCAGTATTTT
>TRBV30|TRBD1|NA|TRBJ1-1
CAWRPDRAEAFF
TGTGCCTGGAGACCCGACAGGGCTGAAGCTTTCTTT